The source of this TCR beta chain is a study of T cell changes during pregnancy in multiple sclerosis (dated by TCRdb to the late 2010s). With respect to the entire study: In women with multiple sclerosis, the researchers looked at how the T cell repertoire shifted as pregnancy progressed.

The library was obtained by the immunoSEQ multiplex PCR assay. TCRdb provides this immuneACCESS table in a form limited to in-frame rearrangements. Some clones are lacking; in checked studies, under half of them reflect an unresolved V gene, and why the rest are absent is not known. Present in this sample are about 120,000 clones, roughly 92% of which were seen just once. The top ten clonotypes cover 6.2% of the sample. As for this clone: Its cognate antigen has yet to be identified. No base-level quality is on record; no much larger clone is a single base apart.

The germline V gene sets CDR1 to MNHNS and CDR2 to SASEGT. V is pruned by 5 bases and J by 4 bases, leaving 9 bases of the junction without a gene match. The CDR3 holds 15 amino acids from the cysteine to the phenylalanine. The retained sequence is limited to the CDR3, 45 bases, with the frame set at the first base. The chain is assembled from TRBV6-1 and TRBJ1-2; TRBD1 aligns with 8 central bases. Source: peripheral blood, taken before pregnancy. The receptor's source is a female donor with multiple sclerosis, enrolled in a pregnancy study. The nucleotide sequence reads TGTGCCAGCAGTACCTCTCAAACAGGGGGCTATGGCTACACCTTC. Protein translation: CASSTSQTGGYGYTF.